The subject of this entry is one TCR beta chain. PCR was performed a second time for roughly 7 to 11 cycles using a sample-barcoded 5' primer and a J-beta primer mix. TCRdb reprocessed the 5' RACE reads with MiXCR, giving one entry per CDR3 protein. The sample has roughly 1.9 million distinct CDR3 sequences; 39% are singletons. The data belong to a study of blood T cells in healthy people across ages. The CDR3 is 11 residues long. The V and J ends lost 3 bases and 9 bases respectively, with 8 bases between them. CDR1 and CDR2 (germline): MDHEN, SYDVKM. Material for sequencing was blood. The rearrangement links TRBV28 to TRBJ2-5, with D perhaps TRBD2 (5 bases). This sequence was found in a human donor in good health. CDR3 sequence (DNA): TGTGCCAGCAGTTTGACGGGATCCCAGTACTTC. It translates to CASSLTGSQYF.